The text below deals with one T cell receptor (beta chain). The count of this clone is one. Its specific antigen is unknown. Nothing much larger sits one base from this clone, and base qualities are not available. Interpreted using the paper, the time point label stands for: baseline before first vaccination. Reading the label with the study, this specimen's treatment or condition is: meningococcal conjugate vaccine given as trial control. Samples from vaccinated people were obtained from the UK trials COV001 and COV002, which included a single-blind randomized controlled phase 2/3 trial of AZD1222 (ChAdOx1 nCoV-19) in healthy adults. Trial participant PBMC samples were collected at day 0 and day 28 after the second dose for TCRbeta chain sequencing. From the cysteine up to the phenylalanine, the CDR3 has a length of 13 residues. The CDR3 DNA has 39 bases and is translated from base 1. V was cut back by 4 bases and J by 11 bases, leaving a gap of 12 bases between them.

The CDR3 regions of human TCRbeta chains were subjected to immunosequencing. Under the source paper's analysis protocol: TCRs in the repertoires were matched against a reference library of SARS-CoV-2-specific TCRs that had been generated with the MIRA antigen-specificity platform. Breadth was defined as the fraction of unique TCRs that were SARS-CoV-2-associated, and depth was defined as the fraction of total T cells that were SARS-CoV-2-associated. Using the MIRA data, each spike-specific TCR was assigned both to the spike region to which the TCR was reactive and to a CD4 or CD8 class. Log10-transformed breadth and depth values were compared by one-way ANOVA with Sidak's multiple comparisons tests. Imported from immuneACCESS, the table was reduced by TCRdb to in-frame sequences with V and J called. These copies leave out some clones; in studies compared against another copy, an unresolved V gene accounts for under half, and the cause of the remainder is not known. The V and J calls and clone size come from that table; D and trimming were worked out from the DNA. This sample comprises 130,000 to 150,000 clones, roughly four fifths of them detected only once. Less than 5% of the sample is held by the ten biggest clonotypes.

The data belong to a study of T cell responses to AZD1222 COVID-19 vaccine (dated by TCRdb to about 2021). About the full investigation: A total of 233 trial participants underwent TCR sequencing, of whom about 210 received two doses of AZD1222 and about 25 received two doses of the MenACWY control vaccine. Enrollment into the trials was organized by age into subgroups of 18-55, 56-69 and 70-plus years, and those subgroups contained around 150, 28 and 57 TCR-sequenced participants, respectively.

What the research found in general, with its limitations: Vaccine-associated CD4 TCRs spanned the whole spike protein, with dominant responses in regions 160-218 and 743-854. Because no samples from the day 14 peak response were available, repertoires could be characterized only after the peak T cell response. The 56-69-year group was small, and its depth increase did not reach significance, likely because of low power. After two AZD1222 doses, both the breadth and the depth of spike-specific TCRs were significantly higher than at day 0 and than in MenACWY recipients. Conclusions about previously exposed vaccinees were limited because only a handful of AZD1222 recipients were SARS-CoV-2 seropositive at baseline. Reportedly, close to half of the unique spike-specific TCRs recognized epitopes lying outside the regions that are mutated in the B.1.351 and B.1.1.7 variants. Most participants were white British and females outnumbered males, and the authors suggested that clonal diversity may have been underestimated.

This clonotype originated in an adult in good health. The source material was peripheral blood, sampled on day 0 of MenACWY control vaccination. Rearrangement joined TRBV12-3 or TRBV12-4 to TRBJ1-6, with a tentative D gene TRBD1 over 5 matching bases. The sequence in DNA is TGTGCCAGCAGTTCCCTCCTGGGGGCACCCCTCCACTTT. This yields the protein CASSSLLGAPLHF.